This TCR beta chain stems from a study of blood T cell repertoires in COVID-19. Study overall: COVID-19 samples, acute and convalescent, were from the United States, Italy and Spain. PBMCs, B-cell-depleted T cells, or T cells provided the cDNA or gDNA that made up the material.

V dropped 6 bases and J dropped 1 base, with 10 bases sitting between them. This CDR3 spans 13 amino acids. Germline assignment: CDR1 SGHTA and CDR2 FQGNSA. The authors' processing: Estimation of nucleated cell counts relied on the amplification of reference gene primers. The protocol was immunoSEQ multiplex PCR, while the TCRdb copy is restricted to in-frame clones and leaves out a portion. V and J calls and clone size are those listed in that table; D and trimming were worked out from the DNA. The top ten hold approximately 2.5% of the sample, which has under 30,000 clones, approximately 90% seen once. This clone was seen only once.

The clonotype originates from a man between 50 and 59 years old with active COVID-19. The sequenced sample was peripheral blood. This chain connects TRBV7-2 to TRBJ2-7; D unclear. CDR3 region: CASSRPLSYEQYF. The CDR3 coding sequence is TGTGCCAGCAGTCGGCCACTATCCTACGAGCAGTACTTC.